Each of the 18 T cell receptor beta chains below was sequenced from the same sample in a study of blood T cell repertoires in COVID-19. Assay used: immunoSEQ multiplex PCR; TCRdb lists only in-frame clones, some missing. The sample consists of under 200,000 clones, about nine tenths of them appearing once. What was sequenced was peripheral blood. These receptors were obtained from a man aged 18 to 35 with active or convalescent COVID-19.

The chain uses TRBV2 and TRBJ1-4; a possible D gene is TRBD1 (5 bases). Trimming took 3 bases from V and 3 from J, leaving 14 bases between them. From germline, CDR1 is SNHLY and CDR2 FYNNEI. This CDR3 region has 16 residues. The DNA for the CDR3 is TGTGCCAGCAGTGAGGAAACCCCGGGGGCTAATGAAAAACTGTTTTTT. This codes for CASSEETPGANEKLFF.

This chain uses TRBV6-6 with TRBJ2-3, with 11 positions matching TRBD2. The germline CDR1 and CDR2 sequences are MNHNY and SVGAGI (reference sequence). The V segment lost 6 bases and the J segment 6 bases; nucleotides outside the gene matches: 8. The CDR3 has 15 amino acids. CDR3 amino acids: CASRPLAGGRDTQYF. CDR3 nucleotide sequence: TGTGCCAGCAGGCCCTTAGCGGGGGGGCGCGATACGCAGTATTTT.

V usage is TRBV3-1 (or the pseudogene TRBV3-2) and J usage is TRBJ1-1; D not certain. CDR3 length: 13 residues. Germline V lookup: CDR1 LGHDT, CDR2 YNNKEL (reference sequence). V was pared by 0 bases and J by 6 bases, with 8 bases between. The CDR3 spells CASSQDNQAEAFF. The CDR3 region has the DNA TGTGCCAGCAGCCAAGATAATCAGGCTGAAGCTTTCTTT.

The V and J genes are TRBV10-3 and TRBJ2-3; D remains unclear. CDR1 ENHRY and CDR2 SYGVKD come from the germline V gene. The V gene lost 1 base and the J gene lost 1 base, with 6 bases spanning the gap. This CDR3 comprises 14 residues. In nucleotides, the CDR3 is TGTGCCATCAGTGAGTTGCAGGGCACAGATACGCAGTATTTT. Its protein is CAISELQGTDTQYF.

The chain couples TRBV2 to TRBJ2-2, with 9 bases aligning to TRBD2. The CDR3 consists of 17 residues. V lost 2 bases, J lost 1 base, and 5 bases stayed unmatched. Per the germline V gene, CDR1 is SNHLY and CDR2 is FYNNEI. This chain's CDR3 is CASSELAGSLNTGELFF. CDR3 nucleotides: TGTGCCAGCAGTGAACTAGCGGGGAGCCTGAACACCGGGGAGCTGTTTTTT.

CDR3 bases: TGTGCCAGCAGCTTAGCGTCGCAGGGCAAAGTTAATCAGCCCCAGCATTTT. Protein sequence: CASSLASQGKVNQPQHF. V gene TRBV7-8 combines with J gene TRBJ1-5; weak D call: TRBD1 (5 bases). CDR3 length: 17 residues. V lost 0 bases and J lost 4, with 16 bases in between. Per germline, CDR1 SGHVS and CDR2 FQNEAQ. Variable domain in full (rest from reference TRBV7-8 and TRBJ1-5): GAGVSQSPRYKVAKRGQDVALRCDPISGHVSLFWYQQALGQGPEFLTYFQNEAQLDKSGLPSDRFFAERPEGSVSTLKIQRTQQEDSAVYLCASSLASQGKVNQPQHFGDGTRLSIL.

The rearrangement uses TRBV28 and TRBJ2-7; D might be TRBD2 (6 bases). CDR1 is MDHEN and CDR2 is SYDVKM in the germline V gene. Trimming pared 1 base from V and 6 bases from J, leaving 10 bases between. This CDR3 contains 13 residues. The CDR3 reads CASSLYPGGEQYF. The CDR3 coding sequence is TGTGCCAGCAGTTTATATCCCGGGGGCGAGCAGTACTTC.

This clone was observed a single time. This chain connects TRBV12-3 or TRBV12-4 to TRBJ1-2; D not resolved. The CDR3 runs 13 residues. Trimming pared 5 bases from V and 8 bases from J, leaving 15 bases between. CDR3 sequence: CASSTGNSKGYTF. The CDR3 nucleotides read TGTGCCAGCAGTACCGGAAACAGTAAGGGCTACACCTTC.

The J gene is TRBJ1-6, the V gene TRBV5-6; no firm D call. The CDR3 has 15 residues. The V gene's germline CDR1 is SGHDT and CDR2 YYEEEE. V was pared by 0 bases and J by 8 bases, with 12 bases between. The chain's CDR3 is CASSLDPSIDSPLHF. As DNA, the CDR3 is TGTGCCAGCAGCTTGGACCCCTCTATAGATTCACCCCTCCACTTT.

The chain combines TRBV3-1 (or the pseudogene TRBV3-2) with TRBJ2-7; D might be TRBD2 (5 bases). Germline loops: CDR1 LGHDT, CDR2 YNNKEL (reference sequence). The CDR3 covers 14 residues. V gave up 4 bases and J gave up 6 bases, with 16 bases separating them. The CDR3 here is CASSPGGGVAEQYF. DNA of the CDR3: TGTGCCAGCAGCCCAGGAGGTGGGGTCGCCGAGCAGTACTTC.

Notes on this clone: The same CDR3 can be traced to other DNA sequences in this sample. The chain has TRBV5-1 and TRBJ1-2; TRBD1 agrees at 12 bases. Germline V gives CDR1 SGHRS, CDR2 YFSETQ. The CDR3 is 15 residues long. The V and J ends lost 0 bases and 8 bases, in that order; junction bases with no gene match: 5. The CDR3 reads CASSLAGQGAGGYTF. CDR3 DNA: TGCGCCAGCAGCTTGGCGGGACAGGGGGCAGGAGGCTACACCTTC.

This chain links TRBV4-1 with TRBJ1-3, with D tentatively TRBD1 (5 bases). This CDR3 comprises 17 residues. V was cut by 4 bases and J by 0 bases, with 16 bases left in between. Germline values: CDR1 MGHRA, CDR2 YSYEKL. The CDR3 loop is CASSRKQESASGNTIYF. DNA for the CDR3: TGCGCCAGCAGCCGAAAACAGGAGAGTGCCTCTGGAAACACCATATATTTT.

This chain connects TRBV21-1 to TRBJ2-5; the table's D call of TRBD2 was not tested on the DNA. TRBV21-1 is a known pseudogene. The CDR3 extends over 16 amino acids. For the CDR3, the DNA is TGTGCCAGCAGCTATCCAATAGGCGGGTACCAAGAGACCCAGTACTTC. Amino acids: CASSYPIGGYQETQYF.

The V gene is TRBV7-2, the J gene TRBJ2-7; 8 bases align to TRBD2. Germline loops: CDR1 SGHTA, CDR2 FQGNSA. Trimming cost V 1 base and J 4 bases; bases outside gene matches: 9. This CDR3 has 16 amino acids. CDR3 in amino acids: CASSLDIGRAFYEQYF. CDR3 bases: TGTGCCAGCAGCTTAGATATCGGGAGGGCGTTTTACGAGCAGTACTTC.

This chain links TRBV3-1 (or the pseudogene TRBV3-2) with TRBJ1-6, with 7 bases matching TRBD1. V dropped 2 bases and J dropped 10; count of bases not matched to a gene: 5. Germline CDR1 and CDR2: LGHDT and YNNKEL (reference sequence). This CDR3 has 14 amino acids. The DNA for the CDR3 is TGTGCCAGCAGCCAAAACAGGGGAGACTCACCCCTCCACTTT. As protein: CASSQNRGDSPLHF.

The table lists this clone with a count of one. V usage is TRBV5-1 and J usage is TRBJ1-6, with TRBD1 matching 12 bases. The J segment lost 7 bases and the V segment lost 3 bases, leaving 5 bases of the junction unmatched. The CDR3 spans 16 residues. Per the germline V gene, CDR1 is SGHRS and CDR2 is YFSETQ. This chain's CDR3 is CASSYTGTGGNSPLHF. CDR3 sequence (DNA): TGCGCCAGCAGCTACACGGGGACAGGGGGCAATTCACCCCTCCACTTT.

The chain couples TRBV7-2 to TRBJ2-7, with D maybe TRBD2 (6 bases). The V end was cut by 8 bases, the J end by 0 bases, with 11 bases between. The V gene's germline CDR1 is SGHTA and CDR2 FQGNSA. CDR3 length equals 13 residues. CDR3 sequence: CASGRFSSYEQYF. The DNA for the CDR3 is TGTGCCAGCGGGAGGTTCAGCTCCTACGAGCAGTACTTC.

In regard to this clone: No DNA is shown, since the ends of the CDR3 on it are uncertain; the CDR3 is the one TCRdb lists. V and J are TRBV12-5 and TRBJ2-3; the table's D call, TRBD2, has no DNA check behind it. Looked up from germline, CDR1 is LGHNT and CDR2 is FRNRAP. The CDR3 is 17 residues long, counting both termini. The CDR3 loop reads CASGLGTGVRRTDTQYF.